The 24 T cell receptor beta chains below come from one sample, sequenced in a study of blood T cell repertoires in COVID-19. Libraries were prepared by immunoSEQ multiplex PCR; TCRdb keeps only in-frame clonotypes and omits some of them. The repertoire holds tens of thousands of clones, with roughly 80% as singletons. Source material: peripheral blood. Source of these receptors: a human donor in a cohort sampled during active COVID-19.

This clone is judged medium-sized (0.01 to 0.1%). V usage is TRBV19 and J usage is TRBJ2-7, with D tentatively TRBD2 (6 bases). Trimming removed 5 bases from V and 0 bases from J, with 11 bases in between. Germline V gene lookup returns CDR1 LNHDA and CDR2 SQIVND (reference sequence). This CDR3 comprises 14 residues. CDR3 bases: TGTGCCAGTAGTGACATCGGGAGCTCCTACGAGCAGTACTTC. Protein sequence: CASSDIGSSYEQYF.

The chain carries TRBV27 and TRBJ2-1; D unclear. The CDR3 loop spans 15 amino acids. Germline V gives CDR1 MNHEY, CDR2 SMNVEV (reference sequence). V lost 5 bases, J lost 5 bases, and 16 bases lay in between. The CDR3 loop is CASSLIGSTNNEQFF. In DNA, the CDR3 is TGTGCCAGCAGTCTGATTGGCAGTACGAACAATGAGCAGTTCTTC.

This clone has only a few counts. The chain couples TRBV4-1 to TRBJ2-5; D may be TRBD2 (5 bases). The CDR3 spans 16 residues. Germline assignment: CDR1 MGHRA and CDR2 YSYEKL. V lost 1 base and J 0 bases, leaving 12 bases between the germline ends. CDR3 nucleotides: TGCGCCAGCAGCCAAGGGTCAGTCGGGGACCAAGAGACCCAGTACTTC. It yields the protein CASSQGSVGDQETQYF.

The chain couples TRBV5-1 to TRBJ2-1; possible D gene TRBD1, 5 bases. V lost 0 bases to trimming and J lost 4 bases, with 8 bases between them. The length of the CDR3 is 14 residues. Germline V gene sequence: CDR1 SGHRS, CDR2 YFSETQ. The CDR3 DNA reads TGCGCCAGCAGCTTGGCCGACAGATACAATGAGCAGTTCTTC. This codes for CASSLADRYNEQFF. Filled out from reference TRBV5-1 and TRBJ2-1, the complete variable domain reads KAGVTQTPRYLIKTRGQQVTLSCSPISGHRSVSWYQQTPGQGLQFLFEYFSETQRNKGNFPGRFSGRQFSNSRSEMNVSTLELGDSALYLCASSLADRYNEQFFGPGTRLTVL.

The chain couples TRBV7-9 to TRBJ2-1; 8 bases are a match to TRBD1. V shed 2 bases and J 8 bases; nucleotides not matched to a gene: 5. CDR1 and CDR2 (germline): SEHNR, FQNEAQ (reference sequence). This CDR3 has 14 amino acids. The CDR3 is CASSLPQQGDEQFF. The CDR3 DNA is TGTGCCAGCAGCTTACCGCAACAGGGGGATGAGCAGTTCTTC.

The chain employs TRBV4-2 and TRBJ1-2; no reliable D call. The CDR3 runs 15 residues. Trimming removed 3 bases at V and 2 bases at J, with 13 bases between. Germline CDR1 and CDR2: LGHNA and YNFKEQ. The CDR3 sequence is CASSHGEDDNYGYTF. DNA of the CDR3: TGTGCCAGCAGCCACGGGGAAGATGACAACTATGGCTACACCTTC.

The CDR3, as DNA: TGTGCCAGCAGCCCAGCCTACAGGGCGACCTCCTACGAGCAGTACTTC. Encoded protein: CASSPAYRATSYEQYF. The chain employs TRBV27 and TRBJ2-7; D possibly corresponds to TRBD1 (6 bases). CDR1 is MNHEY and CDR2 is SMNVEV in the germline V gene (reference sequence). The CDR3 totals 16 residues. V was pared by 6 bases and J by 0 bases, with 18 bases between.

For the CDR3, the DNA is TGTGCCAGCAGTCGCAGGGGGCCCACAGGGGGTGAGCAGTTCTTC. This codes for CASSRRGPTGGEQFF. The chain has TRBV2 and TRBJ2-1, with 8 positions matching TRBD1. Germline CDR1 and CDR2: SNHLY and FYNNEI. The CDR3 totals 15 residues. V lost 5 bases to trimming and J lost 9 bases; unmatched junction nucleotides: 12.

J is TRBJ2-3 and V is TRBV23-1; D unclear. TRBV23-1 falls under the ORF class, with uncertain function. This CDR3 is 13 amino acids long. V lost 2 bases and J 5 bases, leaving 8 bases between the germline ends. The CDR3 sequence is CASSQPGGDTQYF. The CDR3 DNA follows: TGCGCCAGCAGTCAACCCGGTGGAGATACGCAGTATTTT.

CDR3 in amino acids: CASSFKAKAQYF. The CDR3, as DNA: TGTGCCAGCAGCTTCAAAGCAAAAGCGCAGTATTTT. J is TRBJ2-3 and V is TRBV7-9; D is ambiguous. The CDR3 runs to 12 residues. CDR1 is SEHNR, CDR2 FQNEAQ, per germline (reference sequence). The V end lost 3 bases, the J end lost 10 bases, and 11 bases lay between the germline ends.

The V call is TRBV6-5, the J call TRBJ2-7, with 9 bases identical to TRBD1. Trimming cost V 6 bases and J 0 bases; bases outside gene matches: 3. Germline V gene lookup returns CDR1 MNHEY and CDR2 SVGAGI. The CDR3 has 14 amino acids. The CDR3 sequence: CASRWDRVSYEQYF. The CDR3 DNA reads TGTGCCAGCAGATGGGACAGGGTCTCCTACGAGCAGTACTTC.

On this clone itself: One end of the junction does not line up with germline, which may come from a read error. The chain joins TRBV29-1 to TRBJ1-2; no clear D. In germline, CDR1 is SQVTM, CDR2 ANQGSEA. The CDR3 totals 14 residues. The CDR3 loop reads CSVEGGQFNYGYTF. Here the CDR3 DNA reads TGCAGCGTCGAAGGAGGGCAGTTTAACTATGGCTACACCTTC.

The chain links TRBV7-7 to TRBJ1-2; D unresolved. There are 14 residues in the CDR3. The V end lost 8 bases, the J end lost 8 bases, and 21 bases lay between the germline ends. CDR1 SSHAT and CDR2 FNYEAQ come from the germline V gene (reference sequence). CDR3 amino acids: CASYQVVRIWGYTF. Written as DNA, the CDR3 is TGTGCCAGCTATCAGGTAGTAAGGATTTGGGGCTACACCTTC.

V is TRBV5-1 and J is TRBJ1-6; D call uncertain. This CDR3 has 17 residues. The V end was cut by 0 bases, the J end by 0 bases, with 10 bases between. CDR1 is SGHRS and CDR2 is YFSETQ in the germline V gene. As DNA, the CDR3 is TGCGCCAGCAGCTTGGTACAGCCAAGCTCCTATAATTCACCCCTCCACTTT. The encoded protein is CASSLVQPSSYNSPLHF.

V gene TRBV5-1 combines with J gene TRBJ2-7; D is perhaps TRBD2 (6 bases). Germline lookup yields CDR1 SGHRS and CDR2 YFSETQ. This CDR3 spans 14 amino acids. V lost 1 base and J 1 base, leaving 9 bases between the germline ends. As DNA, the CDR3 is TGCGCCAGCAGCTTGAGAGGGACTTCCTACGAGCAGTACTTC. Translation: CASSLRGTSYEQYF.

As for this clone: Other DNA sequences from this sample encode an identical CDR3 as well. The rearrangement uses TRBV18 and TRBJ2-7; 9 nucleotides agree with TRBD1. This CDR3 comprises 14 residues. The germline gives CDR1 KGHSH, CDR2 LQKENI. Unmatched junction bases numbered 4, after V lost 3 bases and J lost 4 bases. As DNA, the CDR3 is TGTGCCAGCTCACCCGGGACAGGGAGTTACGAGCAGTACTTC. Translation gives CASSPGTGSYEQYF.

This chain uses TRBV12-3 or TRBV12-4 with TRBJ1-4; 7 nucleotides align to TRBD1. This CDR3 is 13 amino acids long. The J segment lost 10 bases and the V segment lost 5 bases, leaving 7 bases of the junction unmatched. The DNA for the CDR3 is TGTGCCAGCAGTAAGGACAGGTTCGGAAAACTGTTTTTT. This gives the protein CASSKDRFGKLFF.

The rearrangement links TRBV2 to TRBJ2-7; D perhaps matches TRBD2 (6 bases). Deletions cut 2 bases from V and 4 bases from J, with 6 bases between. This CDR3 spans 12 amino acids. Germline CDR1 is SNHLY and CDR2 is FYNNEI. The CDR3 reads CASSERGYEQYF. The CDR3 nucleotides are TGTGCCAGCAGTGAACGGGGGTACGAGCAGTACTTC.

This chain joins TRBV6-5 and TRBJ1-1, with TRBD1 as a possible D gene (6 bases). The CDR3 is 14 amino acids. The V end was cut by 7 bases, the J end by 2 bases, with 14 bases between. In germline, CDR1 is MNHEY, CDR2 SVGAGI. CDR3 amino acids: CASTRGGKNTEAFF. The CDR3, as DNA: TGTGCCAGCACCCGAGGGGGTAAAAACACTGAAGCTTTCTTT.

V is TRBV5-8 and J is TRBJ2-1, with TRBD1 as a possible D gene (5 bases). CDR1 is SGHTS, CDR2 YDEGEE, per germline. V was trimmed by 9 bases and J by 6 bases, leaving 22 bases between them. The length of the CDR3 is 15 residues. The CDR3 here is CATPGRGRRANEQFF. CDR3 in DNA: TGTGCCACCCCGGGTAGGGGCCGTAGGGCCAATGAGCAGTTCTTC.

V is TRBV7-9 and J is TRBJ1-2; weak D call: TRBD1 (6 bases). Germline CDR1 and CDR2: SEHNR and FQNEAQ (reference sequence). V dropped 7 bases and J dropped 8 bases, with 26 bases sitting between them. The CDR3 has 16 residues. The CDR3 coding sequence is TGTGCCAGCACCATCTCCGAGGGAGCAGGGGCAGGAGGCTACACCTTC. Amino acid sequence: CASTISEGAGAGGYTF.

The rearrangement uses TRBV13 and TRBJ2-7, with a tentative D call TRBD2 (5 bases). Germline V CDR1 and CDR2: PRHDT, FYEKMQ (reference sequence). The V and J ends lost 5 bases and 0 bases respectively, with 14 bases between them. The CDR3 is 15 amino acids. The CDR3 region has the DNA TGTGCCAGCAGCGAAAATGGACTCAACTCCTACGAGCAGTACTTC. Its protein is CASSENGLNSYEQYF.

This clone was seen only once. The V gene is TRBV5-1, the J gene TRBJ1-4; 7 bases fit TRBD1. Looked up from germline, CDR1 is SGHRS and CDR2 is YFSETQ. V dropped 0 bases and J dropped 0; count of bases not matched to a gene: 2. The CDR3 runs 16 residues. CDR3 DNA: TGCGCCAGCAGCTTGGTCACAGGGGCAACTAATGAAAAACTGTTTTTT. Translation gives CASSLVTGATNEKLFF.

This chain connects TRBV2 to TRBJ2-2; 11 positions agree with TRBD1. With 10 bases clipped from V and 8 bases from J, the junction kept 6 bases outside the gene matches. The V gene's germline CDR1 is SNHLY and CDR2 FYNNEI. This CDR3 region has 13 residues. The CDR3 bases are TGTGCCACGGGGGACAGGGGGAGAGGGGAGCTGTTTTTT. This sequence encodes CATGDRGRGELFF.